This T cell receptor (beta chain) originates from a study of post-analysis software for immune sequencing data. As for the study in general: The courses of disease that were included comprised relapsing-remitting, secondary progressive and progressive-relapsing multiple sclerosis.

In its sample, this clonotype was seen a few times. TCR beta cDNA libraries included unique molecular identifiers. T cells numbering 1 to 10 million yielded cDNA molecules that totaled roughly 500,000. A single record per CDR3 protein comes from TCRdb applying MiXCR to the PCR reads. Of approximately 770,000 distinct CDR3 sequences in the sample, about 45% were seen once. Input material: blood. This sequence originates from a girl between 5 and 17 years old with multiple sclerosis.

The CDR3 DNA reads as TGCGCCAGCAGCCCCCTCCTCCCGCAAGAGACCCAGTACTTC. This gives the protein CASSPLLPQETQYF. V and J are TRBV5-1 and TRBJ2-5, with D unresolved. CDR1 SGHRS and CDR2 YFSETQ come from the germline V gene. This CDR3 has 14 amino acids. Trimming shortened V by 4 bases and J by 2 bases, and 12 bases separated the two germline ends.